This T cell receptor beta chain was retrieved from a study of identical twins. Using its own MiXCR run on the 5' RACE reads, TCRdb lists one record per CDR3 protein. The sample consists of roughly 250,000 distinct CDR3 sequences, around 15% of them appearing once. This clonotype was seen once. The antigen is not known. CDR1 and CDR2 (germline): SGHRS, YFSETQ. The CDR3 is made up of 16 amino acids. Trimming removed 5 bases at V and 9 bases at J, with 24 bases between. Study findings and constraints: In beta out-of-frame sequences, the excess sharing between twins was weaker. The models gave estimates that fell short of the out-of-frame TCR alpha sharing seen in monozygotic twins.

All donors comprised healthy Caucasians. Sequencing was carried out using memory (CD45RO+) T cells sorted from blood. The sequence was collected from a woman aged 18 to 35 in good health. The chain carries TRBV5-1 and TRBJ2-1; TRBD2 is a possible D gene (6 bases). The CDR3 coding sequence is TGCGCCAGCAGTAAATTAGGCGGGACTGATCTCGCTGAGCAGTTCTTC. Translation: CASSKLGGTDLAEQFF.